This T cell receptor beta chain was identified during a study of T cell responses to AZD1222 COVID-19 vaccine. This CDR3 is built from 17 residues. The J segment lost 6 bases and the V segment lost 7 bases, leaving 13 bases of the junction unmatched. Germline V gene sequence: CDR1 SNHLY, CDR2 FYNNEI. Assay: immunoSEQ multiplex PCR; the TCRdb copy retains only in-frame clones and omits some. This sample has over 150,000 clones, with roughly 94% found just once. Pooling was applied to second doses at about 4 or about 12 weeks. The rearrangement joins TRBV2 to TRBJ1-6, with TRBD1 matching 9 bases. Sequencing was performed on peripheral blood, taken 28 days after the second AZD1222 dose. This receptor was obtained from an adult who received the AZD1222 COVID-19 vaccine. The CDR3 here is CASTSFGPTGGNSPLHF. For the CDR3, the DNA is TGTGCCAGCACGAGTTTCGGCCCGACAGGGGGTAATTCACCCCTCCACTTT.